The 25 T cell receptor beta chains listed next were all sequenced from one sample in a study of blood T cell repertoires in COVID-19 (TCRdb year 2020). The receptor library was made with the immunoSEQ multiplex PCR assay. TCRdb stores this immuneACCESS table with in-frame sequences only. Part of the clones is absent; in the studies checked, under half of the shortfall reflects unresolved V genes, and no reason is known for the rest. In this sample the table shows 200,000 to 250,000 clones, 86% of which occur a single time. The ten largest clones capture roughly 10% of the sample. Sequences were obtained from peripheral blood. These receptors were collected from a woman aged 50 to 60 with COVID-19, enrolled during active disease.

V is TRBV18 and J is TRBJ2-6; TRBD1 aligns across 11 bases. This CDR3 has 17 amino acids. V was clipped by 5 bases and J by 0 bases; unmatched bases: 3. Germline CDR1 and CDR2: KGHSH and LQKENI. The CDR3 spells CASSGTGGLSGANVLTF. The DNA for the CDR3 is TGTGCCAGCTCAGGGACAGGGGGACTCTCTGGGGCCAACGTCCTGACTTTC. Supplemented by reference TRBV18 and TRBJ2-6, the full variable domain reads NAGVMQNPRHLVRRRGQEARLRCSPMKGHSHVYWYRQLPEEGLKFMVYLQKENIIDESGMPKERFSAEFPKEGPSILRIQQVVRGDSAAYFCASSGTGGLSGANVLTFGAGSRLTVL.

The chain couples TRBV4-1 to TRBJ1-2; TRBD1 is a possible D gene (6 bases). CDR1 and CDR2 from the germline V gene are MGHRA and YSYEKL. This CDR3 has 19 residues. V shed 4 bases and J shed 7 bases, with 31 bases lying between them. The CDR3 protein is CASSLRGADNSSLISGYTF. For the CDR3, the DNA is TGCGCCAGCAGCCTTCGGGGGGCCGATAACAGCTCCCTTATCAGTGGCTACACCTTC.

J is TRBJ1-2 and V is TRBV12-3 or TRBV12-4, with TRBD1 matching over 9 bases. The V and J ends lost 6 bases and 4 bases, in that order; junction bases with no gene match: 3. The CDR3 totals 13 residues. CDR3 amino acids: CASRRQGGYGYTF. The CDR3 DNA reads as TGTGCCAGCAGACGACAGGGGGGCTATGGCTACACCTTC.

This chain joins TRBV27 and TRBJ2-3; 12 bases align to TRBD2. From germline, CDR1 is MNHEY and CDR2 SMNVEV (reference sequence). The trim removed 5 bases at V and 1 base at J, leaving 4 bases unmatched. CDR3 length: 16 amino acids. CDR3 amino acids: CASSLGLAGRTDTQYF. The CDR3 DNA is TGTGCCAGCAGTCTTGGACTAGCGGGGCGCACAGATACGCAGTATTTT.

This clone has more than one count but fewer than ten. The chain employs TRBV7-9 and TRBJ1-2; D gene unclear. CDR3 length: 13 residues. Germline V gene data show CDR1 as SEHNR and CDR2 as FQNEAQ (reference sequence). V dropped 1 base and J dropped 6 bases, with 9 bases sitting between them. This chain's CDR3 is CASSLVEWDGYTF. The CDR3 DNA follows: TGTGCCAGCAGCTTAGTGGAGTGGGATGGCTACACCTTC.

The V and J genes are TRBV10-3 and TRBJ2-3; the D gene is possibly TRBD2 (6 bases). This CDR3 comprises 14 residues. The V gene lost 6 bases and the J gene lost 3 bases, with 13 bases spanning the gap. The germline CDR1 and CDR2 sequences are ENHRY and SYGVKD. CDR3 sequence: CAIRGTSQTDTQYF. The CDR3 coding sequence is TGTGCCATCAGAGGGACTTCTCAGACAGATACGCAGTATTTT.

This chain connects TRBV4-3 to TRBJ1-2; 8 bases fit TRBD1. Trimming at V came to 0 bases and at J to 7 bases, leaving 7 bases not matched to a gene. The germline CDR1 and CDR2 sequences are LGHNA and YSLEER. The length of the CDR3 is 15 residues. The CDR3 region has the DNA TGCGCCAGCAGCCAAGACGTCAGGGGGCGAGGTGGCTACACCTTC. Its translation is CASSQDVRGRGGYTF.

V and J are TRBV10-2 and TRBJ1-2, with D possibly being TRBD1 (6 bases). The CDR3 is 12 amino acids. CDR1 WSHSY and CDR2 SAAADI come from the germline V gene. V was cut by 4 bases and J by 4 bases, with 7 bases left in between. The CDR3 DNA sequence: TGCGCCAGCAGTGGGACAGCCTATGGCTACACCTTC. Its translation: CASSGTAYGYTF.

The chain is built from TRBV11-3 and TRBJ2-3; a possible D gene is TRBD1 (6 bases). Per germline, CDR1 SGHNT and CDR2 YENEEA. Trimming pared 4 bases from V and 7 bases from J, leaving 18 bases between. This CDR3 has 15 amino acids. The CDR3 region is CASSWRVGARYTQYF. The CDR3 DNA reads TGTGCCAGCAGCTGGCGCGTGGGGGCGCGTTATACGCAGTATTTT.

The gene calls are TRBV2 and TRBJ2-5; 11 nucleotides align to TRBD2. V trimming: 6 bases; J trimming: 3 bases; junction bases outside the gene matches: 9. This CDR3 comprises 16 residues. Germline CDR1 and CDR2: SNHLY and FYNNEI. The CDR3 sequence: CASSVTSGGVKETQYF. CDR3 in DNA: TGTGCCAGCAGCGTTACTAGCGGGGGAGTCAAAGAGACCCAGTACTTC.

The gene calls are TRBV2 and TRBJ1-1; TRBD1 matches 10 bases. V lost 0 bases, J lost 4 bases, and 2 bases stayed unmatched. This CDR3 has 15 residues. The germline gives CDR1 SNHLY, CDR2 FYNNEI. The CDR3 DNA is TGTGCCAGCAGTGAAGCTGGGACAGGGGTCACTGAAGCTTTCTTT. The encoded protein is CASSEAGTGVTEAFF.

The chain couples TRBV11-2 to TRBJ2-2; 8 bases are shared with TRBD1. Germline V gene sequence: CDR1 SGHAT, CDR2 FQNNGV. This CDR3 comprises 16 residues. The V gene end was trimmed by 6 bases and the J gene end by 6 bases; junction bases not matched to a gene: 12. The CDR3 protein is CASSYPGTGVPGELFF. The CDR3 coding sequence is TGTGCCAGCAGTTACCCGGGGACAGGCGTCCCCGGGGAGCTGTTTTTT.

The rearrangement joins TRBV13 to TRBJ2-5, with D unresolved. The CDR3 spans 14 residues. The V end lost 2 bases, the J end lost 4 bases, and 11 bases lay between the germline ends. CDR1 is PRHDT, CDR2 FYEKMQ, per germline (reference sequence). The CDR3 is CASSLSPIPETQYF. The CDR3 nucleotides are TGTGCCAGCAGCTTAAGCCCCATCCCAGAGACCCAGTACTTC.

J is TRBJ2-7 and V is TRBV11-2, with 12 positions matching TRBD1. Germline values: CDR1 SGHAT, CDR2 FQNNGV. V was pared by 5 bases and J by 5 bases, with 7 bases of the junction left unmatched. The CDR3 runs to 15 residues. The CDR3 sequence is CASSPGTGGPHEQYV. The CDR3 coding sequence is TGTGCCAGCAGCCCTGGGACAGGGGGCCCCCACGAGCAGTACGTC.

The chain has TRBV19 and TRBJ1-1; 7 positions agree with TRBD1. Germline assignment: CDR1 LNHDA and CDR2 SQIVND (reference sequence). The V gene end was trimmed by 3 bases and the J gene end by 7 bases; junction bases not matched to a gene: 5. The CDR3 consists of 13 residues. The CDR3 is CASSIEQGSEAFF. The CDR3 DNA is TGTGCCAGTAGTATCGAACAGGGGAGTGAAGCTTTCTTT.

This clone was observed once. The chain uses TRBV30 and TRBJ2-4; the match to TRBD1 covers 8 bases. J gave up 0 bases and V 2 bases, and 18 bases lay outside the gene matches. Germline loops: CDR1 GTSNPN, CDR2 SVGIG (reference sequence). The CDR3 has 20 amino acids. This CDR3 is CAWSFRPGQASLLAKNIQYF. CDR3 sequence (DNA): TGTGCCTGGAGTTTCCGACCGGGACAGGCCTCTCTACTAGCCAAAAACATTCAGTACTTC.

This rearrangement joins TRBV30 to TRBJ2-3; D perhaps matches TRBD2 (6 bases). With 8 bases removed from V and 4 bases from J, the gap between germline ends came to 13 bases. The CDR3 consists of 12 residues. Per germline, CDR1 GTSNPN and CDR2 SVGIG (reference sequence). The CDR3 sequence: CATTRGADTQYF. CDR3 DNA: TGTGCCACGACTAGAGGGGCAGATACGCAGTATTTT.

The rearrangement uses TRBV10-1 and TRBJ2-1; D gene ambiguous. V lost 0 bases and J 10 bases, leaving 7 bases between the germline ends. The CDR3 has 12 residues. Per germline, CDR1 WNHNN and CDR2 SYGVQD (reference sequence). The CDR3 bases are TGCGCCAGCAGTGAGTCGGCCCTGGAGCAGTTCTTC. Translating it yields CASSESALEQFF.

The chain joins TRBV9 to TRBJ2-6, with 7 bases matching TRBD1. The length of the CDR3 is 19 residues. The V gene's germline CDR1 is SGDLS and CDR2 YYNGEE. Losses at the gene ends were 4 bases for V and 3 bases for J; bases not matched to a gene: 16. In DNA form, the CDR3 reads TGTGCCAGCAGCCCTCGTACCCTAGACAGGGTTATTGGGGCCAACGTCCTGACTTTC. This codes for CASSPRTLDRVIGANVLTF.

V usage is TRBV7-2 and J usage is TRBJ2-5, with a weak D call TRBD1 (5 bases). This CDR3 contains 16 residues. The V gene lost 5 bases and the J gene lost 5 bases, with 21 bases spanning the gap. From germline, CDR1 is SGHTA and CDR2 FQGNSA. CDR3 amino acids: CASSPRLDSVRETQYF. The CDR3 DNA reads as TGTGCCAGCAGCCCTAGGCTTGACAGCGTCAGGGAGACCCAGTACTTC.

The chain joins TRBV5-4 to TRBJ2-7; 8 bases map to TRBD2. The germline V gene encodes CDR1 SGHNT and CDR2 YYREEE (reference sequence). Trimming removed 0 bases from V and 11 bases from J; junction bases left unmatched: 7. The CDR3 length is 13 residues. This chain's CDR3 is CASSLAGGPEEYV. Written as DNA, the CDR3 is TGTGCCAGCAGCTTGGCGGGGGGGCCGGAAGAGTACGTC.

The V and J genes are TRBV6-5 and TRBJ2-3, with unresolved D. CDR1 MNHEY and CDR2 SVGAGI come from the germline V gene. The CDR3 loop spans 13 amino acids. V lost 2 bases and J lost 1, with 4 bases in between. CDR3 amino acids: CASSYAGTDTQYF. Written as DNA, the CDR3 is TGTGCCAGCAGTTACGCGGGCACAGATACGCAGTATTTT.

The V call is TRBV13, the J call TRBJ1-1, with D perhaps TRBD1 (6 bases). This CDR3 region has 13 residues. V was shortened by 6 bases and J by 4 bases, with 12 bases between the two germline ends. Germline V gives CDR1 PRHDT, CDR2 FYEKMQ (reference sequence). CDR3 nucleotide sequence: TGTGCCAGCAGGGTGACAGGTACCACTGAAGCTTTCTTT. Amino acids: CASRVTGTTEAFF. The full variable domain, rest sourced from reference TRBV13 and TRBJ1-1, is AAGVIQSPRHLIKEKRETATLKCYPIPRHDTVYWYQQGPGQDPQFLISFYEKMQSDKGSIPDRFSAQQFSDYHSELNMSSLELGDSALYFCASRVTGTTEAFFGQGTRLTVV.

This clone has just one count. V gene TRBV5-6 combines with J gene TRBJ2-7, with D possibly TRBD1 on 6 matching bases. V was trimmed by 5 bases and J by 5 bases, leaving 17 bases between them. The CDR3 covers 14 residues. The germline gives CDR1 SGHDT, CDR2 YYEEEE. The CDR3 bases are TGTGCCAGCAGTTGGGGTGGCAGGGGACACGAGCAGTACGTC. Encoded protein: CASSWGGRGHEQYV.

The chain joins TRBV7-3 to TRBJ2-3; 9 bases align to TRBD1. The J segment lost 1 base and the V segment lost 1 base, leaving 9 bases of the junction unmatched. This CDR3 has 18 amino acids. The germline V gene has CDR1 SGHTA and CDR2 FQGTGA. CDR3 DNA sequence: TGTGCCAGCAGCTTAAAGGGGAGGGGGACAGGGCGCACAGATACGCAGTATTTT. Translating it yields CASSLKGRGTGRTDTQYF.